The 16 T cell receptor beta chains below were found in one sample sequenced in a study of T cell repertoires in cytomegalovirus infection. Their recognized antigens are unknown. From the reads, TCRdb called clonotypes with MiXCR, one entry per CDR3 protein. The data contain 350,000 to 400,000 distinct CDR3 sequences, about 35% of them singletons. Sequencing was performed on cultured PBMCs, taken from culture after CMV antigen stimulation. These receptors all come from a human donor in good health (CMV status not recorded). Some clones in this sample may be carry-over from other donors' samples.

This rearrangement joins TRBV29-1 to TRBJ2-1; 7 nucleotides line up with TRBD1. The germline gives CDR1 SQVTM, CDR2 ANQGSEA. The trim removed 7 bases at V and 0 bases at J, leaving 9 bases unmatched. The CDR3 length is 15 residues. In DNA, the CDR3 is TGCAGCGCGGACAGGCCCCTTGGCTCCTACAATGAGCAGTTCTTC. Protein sequence: CSADRPLGSYNEQFF.

The chain combines TRBV12-3 or TRBV12-4 with TRBJ2-1; 9 bases line up with TRBD2. The CDR3 totals 17 residues. Losses at the gene ends were 6 bases for V and 4 bases for J; bases not matched to a gene: 13. The CDR3 spells CASSDAPGTSYYNEQFF. The DNA of the CDR3 is TGTGCCAGCAGCGACGCCCCCGGGACTAGCTATTACAATGAGCAGTTCTTC.

V is TRBV6-1 and J is TRBJ2-1; D unclear. Germline V CDR1 and CDR2: MNHNS, SASEGT. V lost 5 bases and J lost 0, with 14 bases in between. The CDR3 contains 16 residues. The CDR3 nucleotides are TGTGCCAGCAGTTACCACGGAGCGAGCTCCTACAATGAGCAGTTCTTC. It is translated as CASSYHGASSYNEQFF.

This rearrangement joins TRBV10-3 to TRBJ2-5; D not resolved. V was trimmed by 0 bases and J by 7 bases, leaving 12 bases between them. The CDR3 extends over 14 amino acids. Germline values: CDR1 ENHRY, CDR2 SYGVKD. The CDR3 DNA follows: TGTGCCATCAGTGAGTCCGAGAATCGTGTGACCCAGTACTTC. Its protein is CAISESENRVTQYF.

The chain recombines TRBV5-6 with TRBJ2-3; TRBD2 matches 9 bases. This CDR3 spans 15 amino acids. V was pared by 5 bases and J by 0 bases, with 4 bases of the junction left unmatched. The germline CDR1 and CDR2 sequences are SGHDT and YYEEEE. In DNA form, the CDR3 reads TGTGCCAGCAGATCAACTAGCGGGAGCACAGATACGCAGTATTTT. Translating gives CASRSTSGSTDTQYF.

This clonotype was counted only a few times. The chain has TRBV19 and TRBJ2-1, with D maybe TRBD1 (8 bases). Germline CDR1 and CDR2: LNHDA and SQIVND (reference sequence). Trimming took off 1 base at V and 4 bases at J, with 20 bases between the two ends. The CDR3 is 18 amino acids. The CDR3 region is CASSIAPITGGAYNEQFF. The DNA of the CDR3 is TGTGCCAGTAGTATAGCCCCAATAACAGGGGGGGCTTACAATGAGCAGTTCTTC.

This chain connects TRBV19 to TRBJ1-1, with 9 bases matching TRBD1. Trimming cost V 6 bases and J 4 bases; bases outside gene matches: 15. The CDR3 totals 17 residues. The V gene's germline CDR1 is LNHDA and CDR2 SQIVND (reference sequence). The CDR3 DNA sequence: TGTGCCAGTAGCCGCCTATTCGGTGACAGGGGGGGCACTGAAGCTTTCTTT. Amino acid sequence: CASSRLFGDRGGTEAFF. Full variable domain (missing parts from reference TRBV19 and TRBJ1-1): DGGITQSPKYLFRKEGQNVTLSCEQNLNHDAMYWYRQDPGQGLRLIYYSQIVNDFQKGDIAEGYSVSREKKESFPLTVTSAQKNPTAFYLCASSRLFGDRGGTEAFFGQGTRLTVV.

The chain links TRBV6-5 to TRBJ2-6, with D unclear. The CDR3 is 18 amino acids. Germline CDR1 and CDR2: MNHEY and SVGAGI. The V end lost 0 bases, the J end lost 0 bases, and 12 bases lay between the germline ends. CDR3 sequence reads: CASSYSNSELSGANVLTF. The CDR3 bases are TGTGCCAGCAGTTACTCGAACAGTGAACTCTCTGGGGCCAACGTCCTGACTTTC.

This clonotype was detected ten times or more. The genes are TRBV5-8 and TRBJ2-7; TRBD1 agrees at 9 bases. V shed 3 bases, J shed 4 bases, and the junction held 8 bases outside the gene matches. Germline CDR1 is SGHTS and CDR2 is YDEGEE. The length of the CDR3 is 15 residues. The CDR3 loop reads CASSSQTGGYYEQYV. Written as DNA, the CDR3 is TGTGCCAGCAGCTCGCAAACAGGGGGCTATTACGAGCAGTACGTC.

This chain joins TRBV5-1 and TRBJ2-7; no reliable D call. Germline CDR1 SGHRS, CDR2 YFSETQ. Between the trimmed V and J ends, which lost 2 bases and 1 base, there was a span of 19 bases. CDR3 length: 17 amino acids. The CDR3 DNA sequence: TGCGCCAGCAGCTTCGGTGGCGTCGGGCCAATTTCCTACGAGCAGTACTTC. It is translated as CASSFGGVGPISYEQYF.

Ten or more counts support this clonotype. The CDR3 nucleotides are TGTGCCAGCAGCCTCAGACAGGGTAATCAGCCCCAGCATTTT. It codes for CASSLRQGNQPQHF. V gene TRBV27 combines with J gene TRBJ1-5; 7 bases match TRBD1. This CDR3 spans 14 amino acids. The ends lost 6 bases at V and 4 bases at J; junction bases unmatched: 6. The germline V gene has CDR1 MNHEY and CDR2 SMNVEV (reference sequence).

The chain links TRBV7-2 to TRBJ2-5; possibly TRBD1 or TRBD2 for D (5 bases each). The CDR3 covers 14 residues. Per the germline V gene, CDR1 is SGHTA and CDR2 is FQGNSA. V was trimmed by 3 bases and J by 2 bases, leaving 10 bases between them. As DNA, the CDR3 is TGTGCCAGCAGCTTGAGGGGCAGTCAAGAGACCCAGTACTTC. Protein product: CASSLRGSQETQYF.

This clonotype showed up just a few times. The V call is TRBV6-5, the J call TRBJ1-2; no clear D gene. This CDR3 comprises 13 residues. Germline lookup yields CDR1 MNHEY and CDR2 SVGAGI. V gave up 5 bases and J gave up 4 bases, with 11 bases separating them. CDR3 loop: CASSAGVAYGYTF. The CDR3 DNA sequence: TGTGCCAGCAGTGCCGGGGTTGCCTATGGCTACACCTTC.

The chain is built from TRBV7-9 and TRBJ2-4; TRBD2 might be the D (6 bases). Trimming took 5 bases from V and 8 from J, leaving 19 bases between them. This CDR3 has 15 residues. The germline V gene encodes CDR1 SEHNR and CDR2 FQNEAQ (reference sequence). CDR3 nucleotides: TGTGCCAGCAGCCCCTACCGGGGAGGCCGGGACATTCAGTACTTC. It translates to CASSPYRGGRDIQYF.

This chain connects TRBV12-3 or TRBV12-4 to TRBJ1-1; D gene unclear. The V and J ends lost 6 bases and 5 bases respectively, with 13 bases between them. CDR3 length equals 13 residues. The CDR3 spells CASSRVVRTEAFF. CDR3 coding DNA: TGTGCCAGCAGCCGAGTAGTACGGACTGAAGCTTTCTTT.

The sample holds a few counts of this clonotype. Compared with germline, one end of the junction differs, possibly owing to a read error. This rearrangement joins TRBV7-6 to TRBJ1-1; D is possibly TRBD1 (5 bases). CDR1 and CDR2 (germline): SGHVS, FNYEAQ. The CDR3 length is 14 residues. The CDR3 protein is CASSLAAGRGEAFF. The CDR3 DNA follows: TGTGCTAGCAGCTTAGCCGCAGGGCGGGGTGAAGCTTTCTTT.